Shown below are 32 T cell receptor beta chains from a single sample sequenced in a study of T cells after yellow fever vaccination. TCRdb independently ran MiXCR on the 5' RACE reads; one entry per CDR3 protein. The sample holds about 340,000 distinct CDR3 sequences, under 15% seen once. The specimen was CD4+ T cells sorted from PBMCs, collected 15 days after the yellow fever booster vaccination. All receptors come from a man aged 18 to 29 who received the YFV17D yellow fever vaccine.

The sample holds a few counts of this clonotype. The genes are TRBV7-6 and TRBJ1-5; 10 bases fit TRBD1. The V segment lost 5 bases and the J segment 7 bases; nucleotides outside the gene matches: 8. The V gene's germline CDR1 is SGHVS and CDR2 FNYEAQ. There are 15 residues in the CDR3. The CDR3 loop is CASSAGQGDAQPQHF. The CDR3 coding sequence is TGTGCCAGCAGCGCCGGACAGGGGGACGCACAGCCCCAGCATTTT.

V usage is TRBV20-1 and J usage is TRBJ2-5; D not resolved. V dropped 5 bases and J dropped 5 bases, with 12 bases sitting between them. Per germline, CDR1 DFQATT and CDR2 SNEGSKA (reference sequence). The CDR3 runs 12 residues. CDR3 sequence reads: CSASRPGETQYF. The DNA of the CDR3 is TGCAGTGCTTCCAGGCCTGGGGAGACCCAGTACTTC.

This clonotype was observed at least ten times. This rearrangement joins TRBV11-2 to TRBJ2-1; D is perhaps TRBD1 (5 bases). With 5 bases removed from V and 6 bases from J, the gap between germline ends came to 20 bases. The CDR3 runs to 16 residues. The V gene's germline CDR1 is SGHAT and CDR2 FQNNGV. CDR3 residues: CASSHLIKKGPNEQFF. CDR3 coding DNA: TGTGCCAGCAGCCACCTAATCAAGAAGGGGCCCAATGAGCAGTTCTTC.

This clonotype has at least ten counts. The CDR3 is CASSFRAETQYF. CDR3 DNA sequence: TGTGCCAGCAGCTTCAGGGCTGAGACCCAGTACTTC. V and J are TRBV7-2 and TRBJ2-5; a weak D match, TRBD1 (5 bases). V lost 3 bases, J lost 5 bases, and 7 bases lay in between. The CDR3 totals 12 residues. The germline V gene encodes CDR1 SGHTA and CDR2 FQGNSA.

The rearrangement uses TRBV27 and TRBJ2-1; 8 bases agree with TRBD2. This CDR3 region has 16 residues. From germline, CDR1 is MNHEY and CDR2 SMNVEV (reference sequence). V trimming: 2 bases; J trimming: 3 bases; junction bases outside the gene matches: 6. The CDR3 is CASSLIRAGDYNEQFF. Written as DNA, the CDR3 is TGTGCCAGCAGTTTAATTCGAGCGGGGGACTACAATGAGCAGTTCTTC.

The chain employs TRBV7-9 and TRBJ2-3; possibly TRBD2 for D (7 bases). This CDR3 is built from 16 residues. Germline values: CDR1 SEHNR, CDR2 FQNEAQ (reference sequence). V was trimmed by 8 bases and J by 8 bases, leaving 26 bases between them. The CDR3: CASQWGGRRSIRTQYF. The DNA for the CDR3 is TGTGCCAGCCAATGGGGGGGGCGCCGGTCAATTCGTACGCAGTATTTT.

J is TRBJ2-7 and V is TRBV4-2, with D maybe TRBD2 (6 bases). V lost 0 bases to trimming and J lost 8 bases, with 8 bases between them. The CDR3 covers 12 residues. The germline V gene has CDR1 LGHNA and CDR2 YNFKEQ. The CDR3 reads CASSQEEGKQYF. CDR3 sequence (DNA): TGTGCCAGCAGCCAAGAGGAGGGGAAGCAGTACTTC.

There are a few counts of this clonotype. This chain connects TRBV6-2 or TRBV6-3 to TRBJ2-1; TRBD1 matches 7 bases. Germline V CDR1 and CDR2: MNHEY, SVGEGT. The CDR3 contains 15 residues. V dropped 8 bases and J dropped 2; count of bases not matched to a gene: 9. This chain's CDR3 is CASALTGATYNEQFF. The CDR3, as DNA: TGTGCCAGCGCCCTTACAGGGGCCACCTACAATGAGCAGTTCTTC.

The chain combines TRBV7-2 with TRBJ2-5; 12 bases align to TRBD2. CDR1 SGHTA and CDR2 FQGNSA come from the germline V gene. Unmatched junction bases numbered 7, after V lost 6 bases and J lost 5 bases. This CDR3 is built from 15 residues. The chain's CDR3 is CASRRTSGVWETQYF. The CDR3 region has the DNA TGTGCCAGCAGGAGGACTAGCGGGGTTTGGGAGACCCAGTACTTC.

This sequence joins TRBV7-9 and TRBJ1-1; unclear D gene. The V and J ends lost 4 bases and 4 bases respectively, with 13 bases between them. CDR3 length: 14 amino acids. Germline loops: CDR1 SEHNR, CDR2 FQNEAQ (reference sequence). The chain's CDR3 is CASSSSLGFTEAFF. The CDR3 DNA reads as TGTGCCAGCAGCTCTTCTCTTGGGTTCACTGAAGCTTTCTTT.

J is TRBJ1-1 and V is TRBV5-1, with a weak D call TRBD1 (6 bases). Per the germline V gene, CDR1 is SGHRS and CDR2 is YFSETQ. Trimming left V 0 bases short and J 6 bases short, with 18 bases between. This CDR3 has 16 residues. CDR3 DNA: TGCGCCAGCAGCTTGGTTGATGGGGGGCGCAGGGCTGAAGCTTTCTTT. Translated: CASSLVDGGRRAEAFF.

CDR3 coding DNA: TGTGCCAGCAGTTTAGAAGCGGGCTCCTACGAGCAGTACTTC. Translated: CASSLEAGSYEQYF. This sequence joins TRBV12-3 or TRBV12-4 and TRBJ2-7; TRBD2 is a possible D gene (6 bases). CDR3 length: 14 amino acids. V lost 1 base to trimming and J lost 0 bases, with 7 bases between them.

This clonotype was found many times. CDR3 sequence: CASRIDGGYTF. CDR3 in DNA: TGCGCCAGCCGGATTGATGGGGGCTACACCTTC. This chain joins TRBV5-1 and TRBJ1-2, with D hard to call. The CDR3 covers 11 residues. The ends were cut back, 7 bases at V and 8 bases at J, with 12 bases in the middle. CDR1 SGHRS and CDR2 YFSETQ come from the germline V gene.

Written as DNA, the CDR3 is TGTGCCAGCAGCTCCTTTCCTCGACAGGGGCCGCCCCAGTGGGCCCTCCACTTT. This encodes CASSSFPRQGPPQWALHF. V is TRBV7-2 and J is TRBJ1-6; 8 bases match TRBD1. The CDR3 consists of 18 residues. Germline CDR1 SGHTA, CDR2 FQGNSA. The trim removed 4 bases at V and 14 bases at J, leaving 22 bases unmatched.

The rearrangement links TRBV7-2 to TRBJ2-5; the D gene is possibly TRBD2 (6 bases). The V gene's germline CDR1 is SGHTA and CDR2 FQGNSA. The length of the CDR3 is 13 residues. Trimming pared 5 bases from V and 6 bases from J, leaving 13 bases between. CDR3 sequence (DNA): TGTGCCAGCAGCGCGCGGGGCGCGCAGACCCAGTACTTC. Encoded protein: CASSARGAQTQYF. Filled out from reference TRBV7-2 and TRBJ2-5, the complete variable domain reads GAGVSQSPSNKVTEKGKDVELRCDPISGHTALYWYRQSLGQGLEFLIYFQGNSAPDKSGLPSDRFSAERTGGSVSTLTIQRTQQEDSAVYLCASSARGAQTQYFGPGTRLLVL.

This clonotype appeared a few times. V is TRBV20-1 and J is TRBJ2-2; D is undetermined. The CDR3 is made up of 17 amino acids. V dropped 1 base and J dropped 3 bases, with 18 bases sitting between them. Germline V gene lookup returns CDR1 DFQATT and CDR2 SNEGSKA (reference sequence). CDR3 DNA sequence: TGCAGTGCTAGAGGGAGTCCGTACGATGGCTACACCGGGGAGCTGTTTTTT. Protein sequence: CSARGSPYDGYTGELFF.

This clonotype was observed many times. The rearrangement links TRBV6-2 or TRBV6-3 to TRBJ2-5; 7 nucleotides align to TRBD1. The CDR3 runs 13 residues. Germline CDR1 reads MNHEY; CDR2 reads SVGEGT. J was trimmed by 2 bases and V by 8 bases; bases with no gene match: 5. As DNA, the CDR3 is TGTGCCAGCTCAAGGGACAGTCAAGAGACCCAGTACTTC. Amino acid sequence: CASSRDSQETQYF.

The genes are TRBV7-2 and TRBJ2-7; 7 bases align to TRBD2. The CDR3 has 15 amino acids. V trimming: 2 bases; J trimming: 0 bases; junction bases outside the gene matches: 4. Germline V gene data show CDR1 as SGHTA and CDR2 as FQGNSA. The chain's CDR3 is CASSLRGGDSYEQYV. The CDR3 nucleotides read TGTGCCAGCAGCTTAAGGGGAGGGGACTCCTACGAGCAGTACGTC.

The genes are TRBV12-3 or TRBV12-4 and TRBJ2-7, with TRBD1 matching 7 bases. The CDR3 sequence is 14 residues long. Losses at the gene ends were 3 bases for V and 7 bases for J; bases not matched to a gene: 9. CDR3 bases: TGTGCCAGCAGTTTCAGACAGGGTCTAAGGGAGCAGTACTTC. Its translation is CASSFRQGLREQYF.

The CDR3 here is CAISIGDNTIYF. The CDR3 DNA reads as TGTGCCATCTCAATTGGGGACAACACCATATATTTT. The gene calls are TRBV10-3 and TRBJ1-3; a possible D gene is TRBD1 (5 bases). V lost 8 bases to trimming and J lost 7 bases, with 12 bases between them. This CDR3 is 12 amino acids long. The germline CDR1 and CDR2 sequences are ENHRY and SYGVKD.

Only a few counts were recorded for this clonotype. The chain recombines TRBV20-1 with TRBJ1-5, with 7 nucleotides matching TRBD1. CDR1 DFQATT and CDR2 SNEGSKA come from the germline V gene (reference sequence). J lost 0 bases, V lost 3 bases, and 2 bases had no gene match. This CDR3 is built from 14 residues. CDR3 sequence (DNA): TGCAGTGCTAGGGGGACAGTTAGCAATCAGCCCCAGCATTTT. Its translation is CSARGTVSNQPQHF.

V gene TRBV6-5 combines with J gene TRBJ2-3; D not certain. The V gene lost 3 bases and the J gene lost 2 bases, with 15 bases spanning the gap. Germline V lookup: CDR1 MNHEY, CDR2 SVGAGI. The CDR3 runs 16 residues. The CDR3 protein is CASSYWRNPNTDTQYF. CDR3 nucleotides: TGTGCCAGCAGTTATTGGCGGAACCCTAACACAGATACGCAGTATTTT.

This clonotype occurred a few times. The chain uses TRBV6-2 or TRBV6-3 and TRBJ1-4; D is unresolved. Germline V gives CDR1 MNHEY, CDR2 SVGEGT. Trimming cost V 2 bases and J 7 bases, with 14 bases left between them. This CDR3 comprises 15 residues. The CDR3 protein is CASSYRGILGEKLFF. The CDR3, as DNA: TGTGCCAGCAGTTACCGAGGGATCTTGGGTGAAAAACTGTTTTTT.

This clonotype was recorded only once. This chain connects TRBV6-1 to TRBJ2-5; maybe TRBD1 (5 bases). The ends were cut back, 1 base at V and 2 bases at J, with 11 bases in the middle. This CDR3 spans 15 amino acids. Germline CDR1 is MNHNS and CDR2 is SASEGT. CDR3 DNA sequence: TGTGCCAGCAGTGAAGGTTGGCAGGGTCAAGAGACCCAGTACTTC. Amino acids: CASSEGWQGQETQYF.

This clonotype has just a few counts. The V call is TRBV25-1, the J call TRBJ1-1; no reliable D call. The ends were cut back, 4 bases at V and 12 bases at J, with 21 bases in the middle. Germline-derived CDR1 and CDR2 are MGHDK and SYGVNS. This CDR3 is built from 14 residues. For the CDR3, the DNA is TGTGCCAGCAGTGGATTAACAGCGGCCACGGTACCTTTCTTT. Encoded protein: CASSGLTAATVPFF.

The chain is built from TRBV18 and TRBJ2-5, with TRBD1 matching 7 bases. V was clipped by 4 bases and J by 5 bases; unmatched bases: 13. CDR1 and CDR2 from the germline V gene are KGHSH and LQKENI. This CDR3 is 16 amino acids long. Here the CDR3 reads CASSLDRVAILETQYF. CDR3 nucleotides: TGTGCCAGCTCACTAGACAGGGTGGCAATTCTCGAGACCCAGTACTTC. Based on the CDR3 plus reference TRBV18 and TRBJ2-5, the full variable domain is NAGVMQNPRHLVRRRGQEARLRCSPMKGHSHVYWYRQLPEEGLKFMVYLQKENIIDESGMPKERFSAEFPKEGPSILRIQQVVRGDSAAYFCASSLDRVAILETQYFGPGTRLLVL.

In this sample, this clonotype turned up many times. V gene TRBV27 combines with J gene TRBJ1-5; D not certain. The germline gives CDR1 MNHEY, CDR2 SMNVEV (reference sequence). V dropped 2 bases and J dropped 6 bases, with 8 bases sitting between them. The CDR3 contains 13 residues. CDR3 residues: CASSLLSGQPQHF. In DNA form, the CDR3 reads TGTGCCAGCAGTTTACTCTCCGGTCAGCCCCAGCATTTT.

The CDR3 nucleotides read TGCGCCAGCAGCTTGTCGTCTCCGCAGGGAGGAGATACGCAGTATTTT. The encoded protein is CASSLSSPQGGDTQYF. This chain links TRBV5-1 with TRBJ2-3; the D gene is possibly TRBD2 (6 bases). This CDR3 region has 16 residues. Trimming stripped 1 base from V and 5 bases from J, with 17 bases between. Germline CDR1 reads SGHRS; CDR2 reads YFSETQ.

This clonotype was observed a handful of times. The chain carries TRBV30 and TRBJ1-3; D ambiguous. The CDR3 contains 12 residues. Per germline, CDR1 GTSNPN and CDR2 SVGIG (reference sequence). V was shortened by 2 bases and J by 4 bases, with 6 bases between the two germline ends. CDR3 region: CAWSRMGNTIYF. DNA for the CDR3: TGTGCCTGGAGTCGAATGGGAAACACCATATATTTT. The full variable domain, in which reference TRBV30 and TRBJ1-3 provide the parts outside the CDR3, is SQTIHQWPATLVQPVGSPLSLECTVEGTSNPNLYWYRQAAGRGLQLLFYSVGIGQISSEVPQNLSASRPQDRQFILSSKKLLLSDSGFYLCAWSRMGNTIYFGEGSWLTVV.

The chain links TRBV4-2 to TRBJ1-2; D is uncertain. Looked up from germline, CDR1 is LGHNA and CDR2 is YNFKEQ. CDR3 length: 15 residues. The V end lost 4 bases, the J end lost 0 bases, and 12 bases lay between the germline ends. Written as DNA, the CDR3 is TGTGCCAGCAGCCCAGGCGGACTACCTAACTATGGCTACACCTTC. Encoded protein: CASSPGGLPNYGYTF.

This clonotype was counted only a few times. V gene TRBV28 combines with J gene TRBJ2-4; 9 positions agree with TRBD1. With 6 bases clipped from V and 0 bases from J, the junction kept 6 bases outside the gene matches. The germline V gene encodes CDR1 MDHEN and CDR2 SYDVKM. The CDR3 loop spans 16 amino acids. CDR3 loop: CASRMGQGLAKNIQYF. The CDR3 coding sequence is TGTGCCAGCAGAATGGGACAGGGCCTAGCCAAAAACATTCAGTACTTC.

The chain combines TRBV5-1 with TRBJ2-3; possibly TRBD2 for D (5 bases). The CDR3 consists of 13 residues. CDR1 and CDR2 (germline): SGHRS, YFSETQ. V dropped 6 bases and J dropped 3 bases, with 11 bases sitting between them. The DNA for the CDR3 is TGCGCCAGCACATCAACGGGAACAGATACGCAGTATTTT. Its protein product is CASTSTGTDTQYF.